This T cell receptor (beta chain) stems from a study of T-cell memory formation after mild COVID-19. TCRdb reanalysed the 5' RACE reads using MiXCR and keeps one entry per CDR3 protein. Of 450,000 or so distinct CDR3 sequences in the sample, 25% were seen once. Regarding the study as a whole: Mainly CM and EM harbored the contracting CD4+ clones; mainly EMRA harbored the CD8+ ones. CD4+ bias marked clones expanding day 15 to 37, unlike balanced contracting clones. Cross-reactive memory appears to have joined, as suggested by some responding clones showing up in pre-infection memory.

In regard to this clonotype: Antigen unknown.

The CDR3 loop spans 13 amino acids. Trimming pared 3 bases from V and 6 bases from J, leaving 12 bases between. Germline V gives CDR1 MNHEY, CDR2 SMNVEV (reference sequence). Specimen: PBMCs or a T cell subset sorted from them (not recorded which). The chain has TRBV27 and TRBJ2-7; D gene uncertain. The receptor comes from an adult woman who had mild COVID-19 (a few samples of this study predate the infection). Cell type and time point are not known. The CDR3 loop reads CASSFGVEAEQYF. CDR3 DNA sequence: TGTGCCAGCAGTTTTGGGGTTGAGGCCGAGCAGTACTTC.